The clone carrying this T cell receptor (beta chain) was recorded at least ten times. Its antigen is not identified. From the 5' RACE reads, TCRdb called clonotypes with MiXCR, one entry per CDR3 protein. The table includes about 69,000 distinct CDR3 sequences, roughly 5.2% detected once. V was pared by 4 bases and J by 4 bases, with 7 bases of the junction left unmatched. Germline V gene sequence: CDR1 KGHDR, CDR2 SFDVKD. CDR3 length equals 16 residues. The sample originates from a study of CD8 T cells in ankylosing spondylitis. Study observations and caveats: Matched ankylosing spondylitis synovial fluid reportedly contained a significantly enriched population of disease-linked clones.

V and J are TRBV24-1 and TRBJ2-1, with 9 bases identical to TRBD1. This sequence originates from a male donor with ankylosing spondylitis or in good health (not recorded which). The sequenced sample was blood, either unsorted or a sorted T cell fraction (not recorded which). Here the CDR3 reads CATSDPGQGEYNEQFF. The CDR3 DNA follows: TGTGCCACCAGTGACCCGGGACAGGGTGAATACAATGAGCAGTTCTTC.